Included here is one T cell receptor beta chain sequence, with context. Germline V CDR1 and CDR2: GTSNPN, SVGIG (reference sequence). V lost 0 bases to trimming and J lost 4 bases, with 9 bases between them. The CDR3 totals 13 residues. Treatment indicated: oral pan-JAK inhibitor, 5-10 mg twice daily. Reverse transcribed after extraction, RNA yielded cDNA as the sequencing template. Sequencing was performed with immunoSEQ multiplex PCR; in TCRdb, only in-frame clones are kept and a portion is missing. The sample has about 190,000 clones, approximately 67% seen once. The sample is drawn from a study of CD8+ T cells in alopecia areata.

The chain links TRBV30 to TRBJ1-2; the D is unclear. This clonotype originated in a human donor with alopecia areata. Source: CD4+ T cells sorted from blood, taken around week 49, from a patient treated with tofacitinib. The CDR3 DNA reads TGTGCCTGGAGTGTACTGGATAGCTATGGCTACACCTTC. Translation gives CAWSVLDSYGYTF.